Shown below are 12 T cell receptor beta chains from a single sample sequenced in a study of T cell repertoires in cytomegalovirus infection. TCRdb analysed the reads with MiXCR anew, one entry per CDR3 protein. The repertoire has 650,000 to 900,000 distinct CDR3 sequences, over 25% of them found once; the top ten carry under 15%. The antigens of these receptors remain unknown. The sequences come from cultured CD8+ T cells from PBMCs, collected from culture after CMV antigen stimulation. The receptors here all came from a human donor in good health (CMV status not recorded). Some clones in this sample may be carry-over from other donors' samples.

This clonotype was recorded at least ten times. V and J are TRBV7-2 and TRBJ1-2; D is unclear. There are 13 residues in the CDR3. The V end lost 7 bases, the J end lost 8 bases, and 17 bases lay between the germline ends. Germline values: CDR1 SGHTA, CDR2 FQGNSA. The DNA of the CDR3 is TGTGCCAGCATCCCATCGGGATTACGCGGCTACACCTTC. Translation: CASIPSGLRGYTF. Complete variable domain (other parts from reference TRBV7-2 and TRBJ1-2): GAGVSQSPSNKVTEKGKDVELRCDPISGHTALYWYRQSLGQGLEFLIYFQGNSAPDKSGLPSDRFSAERTGGSVSTLTIQRTQQEDSAVYLCASIPSGLRGYTFGSGTRLTVV.

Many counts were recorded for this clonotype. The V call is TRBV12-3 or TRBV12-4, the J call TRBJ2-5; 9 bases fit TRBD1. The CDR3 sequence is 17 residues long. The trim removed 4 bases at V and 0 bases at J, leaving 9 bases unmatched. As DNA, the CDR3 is TGTGCCAGCAGTTCCCCGGGACAGGGACTTTACCAAGAGACCCAGTACTTC. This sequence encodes CASSSPGQGLYQETQYF.

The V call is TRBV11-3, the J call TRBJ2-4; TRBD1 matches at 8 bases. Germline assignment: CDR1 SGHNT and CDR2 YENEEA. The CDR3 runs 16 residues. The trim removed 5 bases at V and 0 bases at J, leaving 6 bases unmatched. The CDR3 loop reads CASSPRQGPAKNIQYF. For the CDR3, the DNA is TGTGCCAGCAGCCCAAGACAGGGGCCAGCCAAAAACATTCAGTACTTC.

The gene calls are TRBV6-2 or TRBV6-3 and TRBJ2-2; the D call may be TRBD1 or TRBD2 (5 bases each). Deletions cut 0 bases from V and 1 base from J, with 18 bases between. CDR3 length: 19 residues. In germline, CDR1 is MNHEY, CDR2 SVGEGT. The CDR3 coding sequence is TGTGCCAGCAGTTACTCGAGAAAGGCACGGGACCGGAACACCGGGGAGCTGTTTTTT. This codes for CASSYSRKARDRNTGELFF.

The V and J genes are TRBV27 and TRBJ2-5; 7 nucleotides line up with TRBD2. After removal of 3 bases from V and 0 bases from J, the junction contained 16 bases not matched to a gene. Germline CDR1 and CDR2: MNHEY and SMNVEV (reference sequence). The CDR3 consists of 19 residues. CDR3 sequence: CASSLRVWGGTTYQETQYF. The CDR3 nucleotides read TGTGCCAGCAGTTTGCGTGTCTGGGGGGGGACTACGTACCAAGAGACCCAGTACTTC.

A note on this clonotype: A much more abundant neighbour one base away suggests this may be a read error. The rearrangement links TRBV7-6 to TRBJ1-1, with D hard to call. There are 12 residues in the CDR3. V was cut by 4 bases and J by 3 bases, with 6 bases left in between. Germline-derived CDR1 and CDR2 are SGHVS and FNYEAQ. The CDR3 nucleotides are TGTGCCAGCAGCTCCCAGGACACTGAAGCTTTCTTT. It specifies CASSSQDTEAFF.

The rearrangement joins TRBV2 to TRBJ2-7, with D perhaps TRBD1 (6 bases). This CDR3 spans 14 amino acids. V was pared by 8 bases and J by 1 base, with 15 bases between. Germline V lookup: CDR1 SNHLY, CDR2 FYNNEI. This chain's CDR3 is CASLPTRGSYEQYV. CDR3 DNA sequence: TGTGCCAGCTTGCCGACCAGGGGATCCTACGAGCAGTACGTC.

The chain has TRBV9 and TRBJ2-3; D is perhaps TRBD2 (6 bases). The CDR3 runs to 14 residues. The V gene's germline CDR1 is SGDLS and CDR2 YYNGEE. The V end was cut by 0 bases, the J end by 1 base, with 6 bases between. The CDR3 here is CASSVVAGTDTQYF. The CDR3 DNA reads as TGTGCCAGCAGCGTAGTAGCGGGCACAGATACGCAGTATTTT.

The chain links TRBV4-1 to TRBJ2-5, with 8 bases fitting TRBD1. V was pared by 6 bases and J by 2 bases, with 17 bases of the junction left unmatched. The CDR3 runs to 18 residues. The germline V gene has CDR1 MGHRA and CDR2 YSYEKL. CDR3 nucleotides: TGCGCCAGCAGTTTCCACGGGACAGGAGGGATGGGGCAAGAGACCCAGTACTTC. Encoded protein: CASSFHGTGGMGQETQYF.

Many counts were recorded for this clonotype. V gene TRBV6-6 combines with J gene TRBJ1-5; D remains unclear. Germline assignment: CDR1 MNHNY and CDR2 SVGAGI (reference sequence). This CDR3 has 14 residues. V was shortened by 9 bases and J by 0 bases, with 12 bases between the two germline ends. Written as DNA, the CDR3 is TGTGCCAGTCATCAGGAGAATAGCAATCAGCCCCAGCATTTT. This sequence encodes CASHQENSNQPQHF.

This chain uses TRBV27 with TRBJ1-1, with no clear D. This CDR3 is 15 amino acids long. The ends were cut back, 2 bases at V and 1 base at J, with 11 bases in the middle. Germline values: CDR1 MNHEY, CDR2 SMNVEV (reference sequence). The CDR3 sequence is CASSLMGWGNTEAFF. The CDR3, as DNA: TGTGCCAGCAGTTTAATGGGGTGGGGGAACACTGAAGCTTTCTTT.

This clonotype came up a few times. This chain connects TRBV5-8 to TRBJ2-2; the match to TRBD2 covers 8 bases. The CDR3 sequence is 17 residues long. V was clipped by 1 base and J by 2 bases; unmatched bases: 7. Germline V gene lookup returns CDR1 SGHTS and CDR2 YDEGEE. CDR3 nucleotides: TGTGCCAGCAGCTTGCTTGGACTAGCAGCCAACACCGGGGAGCTGTTTTTT. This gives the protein CASSLLGLAANTGELFF.